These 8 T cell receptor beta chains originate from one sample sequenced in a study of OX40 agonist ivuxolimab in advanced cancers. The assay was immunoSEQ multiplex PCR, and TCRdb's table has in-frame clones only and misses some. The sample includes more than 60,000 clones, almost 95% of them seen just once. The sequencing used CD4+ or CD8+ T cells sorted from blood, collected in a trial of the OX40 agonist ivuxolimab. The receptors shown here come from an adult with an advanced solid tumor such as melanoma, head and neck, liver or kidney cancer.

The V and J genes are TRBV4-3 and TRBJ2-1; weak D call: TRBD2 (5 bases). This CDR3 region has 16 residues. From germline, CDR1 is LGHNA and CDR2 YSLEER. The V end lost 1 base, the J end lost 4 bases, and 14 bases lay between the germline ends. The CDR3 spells CASSQGSPRRYNEQFF. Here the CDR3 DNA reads TGCGCCAGCAGCCAAGGGTCTCCGCGGAGGTACAATGAGCAGTTCTTC.

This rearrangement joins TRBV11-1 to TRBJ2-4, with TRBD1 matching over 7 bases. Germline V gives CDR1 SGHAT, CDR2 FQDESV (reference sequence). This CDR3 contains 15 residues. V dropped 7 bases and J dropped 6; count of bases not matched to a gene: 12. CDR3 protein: CASTQGQSSGNIQYF. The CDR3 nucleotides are TGTGCCAGCACCCAGGGACAGTCCTCGGGAAACATTCAGTACTTC.

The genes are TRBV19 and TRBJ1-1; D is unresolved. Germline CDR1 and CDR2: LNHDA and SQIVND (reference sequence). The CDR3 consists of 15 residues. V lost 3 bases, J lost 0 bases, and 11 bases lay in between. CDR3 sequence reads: CASSIGRLVNTEAFF. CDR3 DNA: TGTGCCAGTAGTATCGGCAGACTGGTGAACACTGAAGCTTTCTTT. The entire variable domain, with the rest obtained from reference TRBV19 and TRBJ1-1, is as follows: DGGITQSPKYLFRKEGQNVTLSCEQNLNHDAMYWYRQDPGQGLRLIYYSQIVNDFQKGDIAEGYSVSREKKESFPLTVTSAQKNPTAFYLCASSIGRLVNTEAFFGQGTRLTVV.

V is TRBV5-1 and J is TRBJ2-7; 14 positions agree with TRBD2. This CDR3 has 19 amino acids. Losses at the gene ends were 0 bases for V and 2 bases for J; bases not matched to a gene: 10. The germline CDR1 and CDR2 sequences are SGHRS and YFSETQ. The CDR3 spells CASSLGGLAGDASAYEQYF. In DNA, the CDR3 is TGCGCCAGCAGCTTGGGGGGACTAGCGGGAGATGCCTCGGCCTACGAGCAGTACTTC.

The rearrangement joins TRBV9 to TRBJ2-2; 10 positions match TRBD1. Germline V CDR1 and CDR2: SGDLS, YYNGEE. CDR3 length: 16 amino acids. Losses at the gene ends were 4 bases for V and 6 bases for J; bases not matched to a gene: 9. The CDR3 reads CASSPPGTGVAGELFF. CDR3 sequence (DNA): TGTGCCAGCAGCCCTCCCGGGACAGGGGTTGCCGGGGAGCTGTTTTTT.

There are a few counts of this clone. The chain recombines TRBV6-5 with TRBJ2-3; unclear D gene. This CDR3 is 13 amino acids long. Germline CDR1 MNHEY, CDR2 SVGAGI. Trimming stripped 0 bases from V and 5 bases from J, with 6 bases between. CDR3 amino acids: CASSYSARDTQYF. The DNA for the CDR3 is TGTGCCAGCAGTTACTCGGCGAGAGATACGCAGTATTTT.

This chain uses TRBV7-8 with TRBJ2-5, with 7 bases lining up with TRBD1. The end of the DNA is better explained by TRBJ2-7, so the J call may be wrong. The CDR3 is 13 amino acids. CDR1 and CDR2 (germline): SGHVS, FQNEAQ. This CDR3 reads CASSDRDSHEQYF. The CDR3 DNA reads TGTGCCAGCAGCGACCGGGACAGCCACGAGCAGTACTTC.

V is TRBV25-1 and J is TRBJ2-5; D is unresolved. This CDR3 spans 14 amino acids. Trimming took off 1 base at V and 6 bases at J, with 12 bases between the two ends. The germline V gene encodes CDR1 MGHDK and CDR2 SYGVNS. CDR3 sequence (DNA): TGTGCCAGCAGTGAATCCCGCCTACCGAAGACCCAGTACTTC. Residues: CASSESRLPKTQYF.